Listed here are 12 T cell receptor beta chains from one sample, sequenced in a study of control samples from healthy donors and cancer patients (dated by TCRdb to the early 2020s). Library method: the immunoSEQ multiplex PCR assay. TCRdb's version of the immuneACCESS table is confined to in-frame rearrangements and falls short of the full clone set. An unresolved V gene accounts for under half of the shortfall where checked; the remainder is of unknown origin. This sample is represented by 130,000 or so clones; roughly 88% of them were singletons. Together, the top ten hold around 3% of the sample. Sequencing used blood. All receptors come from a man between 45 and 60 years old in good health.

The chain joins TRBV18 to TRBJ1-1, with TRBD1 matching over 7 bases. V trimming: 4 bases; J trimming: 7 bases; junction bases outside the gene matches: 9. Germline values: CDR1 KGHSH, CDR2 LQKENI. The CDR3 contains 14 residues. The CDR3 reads CASSQRGGGYEAFF. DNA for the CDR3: TGTGCCAGCTCACAACGAGGAGGGGGCTATGAAGCTTTCTTT.

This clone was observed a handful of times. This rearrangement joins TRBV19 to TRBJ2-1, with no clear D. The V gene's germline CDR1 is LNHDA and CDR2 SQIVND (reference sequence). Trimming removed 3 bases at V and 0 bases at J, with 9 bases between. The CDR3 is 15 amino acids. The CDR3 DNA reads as TGTGCCAGTAGTATTGGCCCGAGCTCCTACAATGAGCAGTTCTTC. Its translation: CASSIGPSSYNEQFF.

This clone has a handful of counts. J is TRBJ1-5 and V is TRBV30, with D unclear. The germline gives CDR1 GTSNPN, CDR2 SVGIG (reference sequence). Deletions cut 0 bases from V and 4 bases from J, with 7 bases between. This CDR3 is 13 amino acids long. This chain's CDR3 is CAWSVGGNQPQHF. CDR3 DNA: TGTGCCTGGAGTGTCGGAGGTAATCAGCCCCAGCATTTT.

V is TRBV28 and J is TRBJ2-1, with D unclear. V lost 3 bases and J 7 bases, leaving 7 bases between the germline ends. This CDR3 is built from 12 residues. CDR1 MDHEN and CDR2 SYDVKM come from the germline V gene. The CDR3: CASSFFTNEQFF. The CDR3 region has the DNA TGTGCCAGCAGTTTCTTTACTAATGAGCAGTTCTTC.

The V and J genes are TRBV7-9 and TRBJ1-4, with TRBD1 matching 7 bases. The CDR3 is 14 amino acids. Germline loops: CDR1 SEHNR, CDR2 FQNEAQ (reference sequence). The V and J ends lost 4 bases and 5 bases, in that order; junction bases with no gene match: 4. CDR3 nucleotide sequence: TGTGCCAGCAGCTATAGACAGGGAAATGAAAAACTGTTTTTT. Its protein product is CASSYRQGNEKLFF.

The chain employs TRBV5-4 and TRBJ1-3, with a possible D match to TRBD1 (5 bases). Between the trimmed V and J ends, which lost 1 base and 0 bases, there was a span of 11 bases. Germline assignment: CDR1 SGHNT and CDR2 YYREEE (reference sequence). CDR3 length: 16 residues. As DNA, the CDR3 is TGTGCCAGCAGCTTGTGGGGGTTCAACTCTGGAAACACCATATATTTT. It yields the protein CASSLWGFNSGNTIYF.

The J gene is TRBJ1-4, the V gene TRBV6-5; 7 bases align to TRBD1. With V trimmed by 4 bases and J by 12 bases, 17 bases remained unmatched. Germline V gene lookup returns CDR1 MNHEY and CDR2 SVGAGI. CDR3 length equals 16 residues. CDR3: CASSSREGTASDELFF. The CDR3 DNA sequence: TGTGCCAGCAGTTCTAGGGAAGGGACAGCCTCTGATGAACTGTTTTTT.

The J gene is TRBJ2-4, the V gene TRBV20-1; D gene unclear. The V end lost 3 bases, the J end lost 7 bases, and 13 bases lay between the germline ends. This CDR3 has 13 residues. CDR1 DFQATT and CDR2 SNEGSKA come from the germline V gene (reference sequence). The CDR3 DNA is TGCAGTGCTAGTAAGCCCCAGGCGAACATTCAGTACTTC. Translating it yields CSASKPQANIQYF.

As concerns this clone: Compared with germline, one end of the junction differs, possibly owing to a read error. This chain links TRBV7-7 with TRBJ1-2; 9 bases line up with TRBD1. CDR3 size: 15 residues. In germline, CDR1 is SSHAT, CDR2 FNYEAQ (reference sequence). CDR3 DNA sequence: TGTGCTAGCAGCTCAGGGACAGGGTTCGTAGGTGGCTACACCTTC. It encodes CASSSGTGFVGGYTF.

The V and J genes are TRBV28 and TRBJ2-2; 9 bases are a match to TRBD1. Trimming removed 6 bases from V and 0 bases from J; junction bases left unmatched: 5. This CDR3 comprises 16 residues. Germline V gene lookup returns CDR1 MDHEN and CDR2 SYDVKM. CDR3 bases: TGTGCCAGCAGACCCTGGACAGGGGCGAACACCGGGGAGCTGTTTTTT. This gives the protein CASRPWTGANTGELFF.

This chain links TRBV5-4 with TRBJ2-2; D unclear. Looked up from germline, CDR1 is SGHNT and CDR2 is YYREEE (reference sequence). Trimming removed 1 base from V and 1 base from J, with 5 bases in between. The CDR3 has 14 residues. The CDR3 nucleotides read TGTGCCAGCAGCTTGTTAGTGAACACCGGGGAGCTGTTTTTT. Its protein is CASSLLVNTGELFF.

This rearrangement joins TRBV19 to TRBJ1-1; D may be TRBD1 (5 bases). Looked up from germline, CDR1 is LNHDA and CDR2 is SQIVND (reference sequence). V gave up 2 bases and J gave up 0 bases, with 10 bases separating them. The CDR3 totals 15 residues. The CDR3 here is CASSIFGGMNTEAFF. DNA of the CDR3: TGTGCCAGTAGTATATTTGGGGGAATGAACACTGAAGCTTTCTTT. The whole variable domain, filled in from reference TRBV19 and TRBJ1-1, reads DGGITQSPKYLFRKEGQNVTLSCEQNLNHDAMYWYRQDPGQGLRLIYYSQIVNDFQKGDIAEGYSVSREKKESFPLTVTSAQKNPTAFYLCASSIFGGMNTEAFFGQGTRLTVV.